Detailed here is one T cell receptor (beta chain). The antigen remains undetermined. Treatment of the sample: about 20 received Ad26.COV2.S at low or high dose, single or two shots; about 5 received placebo; per-sample allocation not given. Sampling took place 63 days after the first vaccine or placebo injection. An Ad26 vector expressing Wuhan-strain SARS-CoV-2 spike served as the vaccine. The assay was immunoSEQ multiplex PCR, and TCRdb's table has in-frame clones only and misses some. The sample lists about 680,000 clones, roughly 90% occurring once. These data come from a study of Ad26.COV2.S vaccination and SARS-CoV-2 variants. Study details: The donor belonged to the COV1001 Ad26.COV2.S trial arm. Participants got Ad26.COV2.S intramuscularly, once or twice 56 days apart.

Findings and limits, study-wide: Reported post-vaccination CD8+ and CD4+ T cell responses to spike showed substantial breadth.

Sequences were derived from peripheral blood, sampled in a trial of Ad26.COV2.S vaccine versus placebo. The sequence was obtained from a person aged 18-60 years who received the Ad26.COV2.S COVID-19 vaccine or a placebo.

CDR3 in amino acids: CASSLPRGSSYEQYF. CDR3 nucleotide sequence: TGTGCCAGCAGCTTACCGCGGGGGAGCTCCTACGAGCAGTACTTC. This chain links TRBV7-2 with TRBJ2-7; 7 bases line up with TRBD2. J gave up 0 bases and V 2 bases, and 4 bases lay outside the gene matches. The CDR3 contains 15 residues. Per the germline V gene, CDR1 is SGHTA and CDR2 is FQGNSA.